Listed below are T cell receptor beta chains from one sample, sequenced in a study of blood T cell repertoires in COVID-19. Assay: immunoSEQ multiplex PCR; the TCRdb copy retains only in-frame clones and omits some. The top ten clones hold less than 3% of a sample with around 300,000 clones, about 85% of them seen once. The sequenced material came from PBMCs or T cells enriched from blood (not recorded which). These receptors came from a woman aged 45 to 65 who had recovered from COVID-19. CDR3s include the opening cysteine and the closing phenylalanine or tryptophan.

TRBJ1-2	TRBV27	CASSPQGGGYTF
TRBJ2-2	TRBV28	CASRAGTPNTGELFF
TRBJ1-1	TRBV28	CASTIDTWNTEAFF
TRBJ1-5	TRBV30	CAWSVKGGGQHF
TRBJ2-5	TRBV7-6	CASSSVTSGSGETQYF
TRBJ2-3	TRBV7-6	CASSRSGGRVMTDTQYF
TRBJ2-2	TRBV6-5	CASRRDRVGTGELFF
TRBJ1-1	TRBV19	CASTKVGSTEAFF
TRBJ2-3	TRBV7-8	CASSGREVTNTQYF
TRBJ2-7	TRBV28	CASCTGRTEQYF
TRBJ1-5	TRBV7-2	CASSLERDQPQHF
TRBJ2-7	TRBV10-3	CAIKPSGGTYEQYF
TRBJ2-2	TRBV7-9	CASSSQGSTGELFF
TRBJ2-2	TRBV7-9	CASSPPAGVNTGELFF
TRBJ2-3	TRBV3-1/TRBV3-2	CASSQDFGTGGDTQYF
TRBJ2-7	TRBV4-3	CASSQDWGGGYEQYF
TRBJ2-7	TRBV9	CASSKLGTSDYEQYF
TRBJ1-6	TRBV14	CASSPRGRVPLHF
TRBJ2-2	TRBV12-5	CASGLGGKGARSTGELFF
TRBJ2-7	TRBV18	CASSPRASGTYKQYF
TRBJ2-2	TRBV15	CATSRDSGGNTGELFF
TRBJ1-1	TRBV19	CASSTGDWNTEAFF
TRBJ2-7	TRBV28	CASRPGQGPREQYF
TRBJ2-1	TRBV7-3	CASSFRAGGPSEQFF
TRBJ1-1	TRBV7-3	CASSSDRTKGAFF
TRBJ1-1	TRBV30	CAWSVPDRDHTEAFF
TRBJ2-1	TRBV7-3	CASSLGTSGINEQFF
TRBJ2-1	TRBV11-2	CASSLGPGGASQFF
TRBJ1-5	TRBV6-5	CATTGGGLSNQPQHF
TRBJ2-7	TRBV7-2	CASRDRGGQGYEQYF
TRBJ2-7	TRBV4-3	CASSQDRGQTYEQYF
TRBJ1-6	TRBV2	CASRPGQGDSPLHF
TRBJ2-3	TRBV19	CASRTSGVSTDTQYF
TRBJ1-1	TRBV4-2	CASRATGGGEAFF
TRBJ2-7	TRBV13	CASSLTSGRDDEQYF